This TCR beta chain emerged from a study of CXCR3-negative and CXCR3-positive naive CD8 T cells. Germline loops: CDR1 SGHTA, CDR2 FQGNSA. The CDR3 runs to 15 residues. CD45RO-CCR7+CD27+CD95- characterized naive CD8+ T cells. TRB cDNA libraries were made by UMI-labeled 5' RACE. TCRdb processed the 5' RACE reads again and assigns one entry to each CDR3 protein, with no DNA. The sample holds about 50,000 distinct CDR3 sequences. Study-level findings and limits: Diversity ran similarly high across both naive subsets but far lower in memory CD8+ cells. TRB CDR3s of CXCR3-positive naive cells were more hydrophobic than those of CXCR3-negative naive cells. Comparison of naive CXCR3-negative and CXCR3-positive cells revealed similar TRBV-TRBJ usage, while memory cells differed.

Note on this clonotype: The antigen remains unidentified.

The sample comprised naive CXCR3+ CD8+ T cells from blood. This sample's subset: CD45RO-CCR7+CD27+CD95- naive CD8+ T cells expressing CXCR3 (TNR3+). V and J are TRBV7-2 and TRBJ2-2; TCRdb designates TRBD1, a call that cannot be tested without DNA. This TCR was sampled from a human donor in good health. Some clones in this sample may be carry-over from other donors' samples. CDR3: CASSLTGTHTGELFF.